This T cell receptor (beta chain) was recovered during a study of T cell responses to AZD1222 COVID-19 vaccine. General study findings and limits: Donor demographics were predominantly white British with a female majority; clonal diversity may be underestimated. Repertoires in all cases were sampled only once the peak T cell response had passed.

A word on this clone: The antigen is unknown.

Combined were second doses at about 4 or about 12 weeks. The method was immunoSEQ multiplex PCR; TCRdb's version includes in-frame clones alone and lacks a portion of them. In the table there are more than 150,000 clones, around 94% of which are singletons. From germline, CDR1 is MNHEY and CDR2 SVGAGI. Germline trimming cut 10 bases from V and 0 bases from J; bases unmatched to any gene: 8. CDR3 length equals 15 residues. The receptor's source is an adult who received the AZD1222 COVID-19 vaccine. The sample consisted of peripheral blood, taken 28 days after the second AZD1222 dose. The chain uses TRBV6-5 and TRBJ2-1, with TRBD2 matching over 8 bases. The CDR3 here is CATGGGSGSYNEQFF. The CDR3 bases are TGTGCCACGGGGGGGGGCTCGGGCTCCTACAATGAGCAGTTCTTC.